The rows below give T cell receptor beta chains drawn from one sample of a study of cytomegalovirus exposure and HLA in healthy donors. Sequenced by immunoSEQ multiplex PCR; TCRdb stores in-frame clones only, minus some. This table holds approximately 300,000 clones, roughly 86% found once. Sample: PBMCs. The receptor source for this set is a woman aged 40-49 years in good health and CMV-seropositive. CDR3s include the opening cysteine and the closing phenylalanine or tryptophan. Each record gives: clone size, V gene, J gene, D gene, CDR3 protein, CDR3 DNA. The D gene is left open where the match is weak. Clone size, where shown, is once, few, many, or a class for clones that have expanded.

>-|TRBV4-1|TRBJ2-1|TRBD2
CASSQEGTSDYNEQFF
TGCGCCAGCAGCCAAGAGGGGACTAGCGACTACAATGAGCAGTTCTTC
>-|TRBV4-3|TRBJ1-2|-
CASSRGGYGYTF
TGCGCCAGCAGCCGGGGGGGCTATGGCTACACCTTC
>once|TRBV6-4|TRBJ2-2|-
CASSEIFGGNTGELFF
TGTGCCAGCAGTGAAATATTCGGGGGGAACACCGGGGAGCTGTTTTTT
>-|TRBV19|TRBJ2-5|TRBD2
CASRSAGAETQYF
TGTGCCAGTAGGTCGGCGGGAGCCGAGACCCAGTACTTC
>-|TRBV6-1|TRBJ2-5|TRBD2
CASSLAGSQETQYF
TGTGCCAGTTCCCTAGCGGGGTCTCAAGAGACCCAGTACTTC
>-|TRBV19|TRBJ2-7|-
CASSIGLGYEQYF
TGTGCCAGTAGTATCGGGTTGGGCTACGAGCAGTACTTC
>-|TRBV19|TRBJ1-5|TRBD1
CASSGGQGIISNQPQHF
TGTGCCAGTAGTGGGGGACAGGGGATTATCAGCAATCAGCCCCAGCATTTT
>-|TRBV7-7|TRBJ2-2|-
CASSSENTGELFF
TGTGCTAGCAGCTCAGAAAACACCGGGGAGCTGTTTTTT
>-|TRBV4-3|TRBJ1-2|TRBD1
CASSQVGTAYGYTF
TGCGCCAGCAGCCAAGTAGGGACAGCCTATGGCTACACCTTC
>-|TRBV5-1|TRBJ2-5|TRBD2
CASSPRFTGGVEETQYF
TGCGCCAGCTCCCCTCGATTCACGGGAGGTGTAGAAGAGACCCAGTACTTC
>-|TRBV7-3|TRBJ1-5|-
CASSSPPPGTKPPQHF
TGTGCCAGCAGCTCCCCTCCTCCGGGAACCAAACCGCCCCAGCATTTT
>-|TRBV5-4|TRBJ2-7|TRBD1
CASSAAGTVAYEQYF
TGTGCCAGCAGCGCAGCCGGGACAGTAGCCTACGAGCAGTACTTC
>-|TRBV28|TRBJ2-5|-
CASSLGIYRGETQYF
TGTGCCAGCAGTTTGGGTATTTACCGGGGGGAGACCCAGTACTTC
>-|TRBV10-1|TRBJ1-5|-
CACGSNQPQHF
TGCGCCTGCGGTAGCAATCAGCCCCAGCATTTT
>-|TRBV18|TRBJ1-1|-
CASSQGENTEAFF
TGTGCCAGCTCACAGGGGGAGAACACTGAAGCTTTCTTT
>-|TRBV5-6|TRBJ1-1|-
CASSLDRNTEAFF
TGTGCCAGCAGCTTGGACAGAAACACTGAAGCTTTCTTT
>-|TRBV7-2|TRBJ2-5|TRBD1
CASNSRDSLQETQYF
TGTGCCAGCAACTCCCGGGACAGCCTCCAAGAGACCCAGTACTTC
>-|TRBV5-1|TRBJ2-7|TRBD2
CASSRDREREGPLSYEQYF
TGCGCCAGCAGCCGGGACCGAGAGCGGGAGGGTCCTTTATCCTACGAGCAGTACTTC
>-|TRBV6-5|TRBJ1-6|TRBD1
CASSTGQGGSPLHF
TGTGCCAGCAGTACAGGACAGGGTGGGTCACCCCTCCACTTT
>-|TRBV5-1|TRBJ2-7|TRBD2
CASSSSSGRFAEQYF
TGCGCCAGCAGCTCATCTAGCGGGAGGTTTGCCGAGCAGTACTTC
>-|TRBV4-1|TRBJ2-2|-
CASSQGAQGLNTGELFF
TGCGCCAGCAGCCAAGGGGCTCAGGGGCTTAACACCGGGGAGCTGTTTTTT
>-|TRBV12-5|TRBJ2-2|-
CASGLVPGTRELFF
TGTGCTAGTGGTTTGGTACCGGGTACCCGGGAGCTGTTTTTT
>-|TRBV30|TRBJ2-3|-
CAWRQPGGLTDTQYF
TGTGCCTGGAGGCAGCCTGGCGGTCTCACAGATACGCAGTATTTT
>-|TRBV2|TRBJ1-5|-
CASSESAFLGGQPQHF
TGTGCCAGCAGTGAGTCTGCTTTTTTGGGGGGTCAGCCCCAGCATTTT
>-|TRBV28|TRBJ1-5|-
CASSYVGAGVNQPQHF
TGTGCCAGCAGTTATGTGGGGGCAGGAGTCAATCAGCCCCAGCATTTT
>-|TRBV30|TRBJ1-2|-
CAWSADNFYTF
TGTGCCTGGAGTGCCGACAATTTCTACACCTTC
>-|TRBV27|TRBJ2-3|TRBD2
CASTWSGREDTQYF
TGTGCCAGCACCTGGAGCGGGAGAGAAGATACGCAGTATTTT
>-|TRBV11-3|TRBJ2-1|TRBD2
CASSSGLAGEGEQFF
TGTGCCAGCAGCTCCGGACTAGCGGGAGAGGGTGAGCAGTTCTTC
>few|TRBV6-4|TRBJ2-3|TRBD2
CASSGTSGTDTQYF
TGTGCCAGCAGTGGGACTAGCGGCACAGATACGCAGTATTTT
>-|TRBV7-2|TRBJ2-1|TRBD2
CASKSMGLAGVEQFF
TGTGCCAGCAAATCCATGGGACTAGCGGGAGTTGAGCAGTTCTTC
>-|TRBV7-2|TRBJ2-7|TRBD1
CASTPGQGVGEQYF
TGTGCCAGCACCCCGGGACAGGGGGTGGGCGAGCAGTACTTC
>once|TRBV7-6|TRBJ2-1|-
CASSQTLRLPNHNEQFF
TGTGCCAGCAGCCAGACCTTGAGACTACCGAATCACAATGAGCAGTTCTTC
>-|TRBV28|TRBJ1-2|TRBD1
CATGGYGYTF
TGTGCCACAGGGGGCTATGGCTACACCTTC
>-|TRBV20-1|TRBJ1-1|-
CSARERDRAFF
TGCAGTGCTAGAGAAAGAGACAGAGCTTTCTTT
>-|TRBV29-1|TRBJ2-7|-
CSVVQAAYEQYF
TGCAGCGTTGTGCAGGCAGCCTACGAGCAGTACTTC
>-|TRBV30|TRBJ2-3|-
CAWITGYSPTDTQYF
TGTGCCTGGATTACCGGGTACTCCCCCACAGATACGCAGTATTTT
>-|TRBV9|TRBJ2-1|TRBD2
CASSVTGTNNEQFF
TGTGCCAGCAGCGTAACCGGGACTAACAATGAGCAGTTCTTC